Presented here are 30 T cell receptor beta chains from one specimen sequenced in a study of blood T cell repertoires in COVID-19. Here immunoSEQ multiplex PCR was the method, and the copy in TCRdb shows in-frame clones only, minus some. The sample has roughly 190,000 clones; 70% to 90% are singletons. Source material: peripheral blood. These receptors originate from a woman in her 70s with active or convalescent COVID-19.

This chain connects TRBV28 to TRBJ1-2; possibly TRBD1 for D (6 bases). In germline, CDR1 is MDHEN, CDR2 SYDVKM. V dropped 5 bases and J dropped 4 bases, with 17 bases sitting between them. This CDR3 comprises 15 residues. CDR3 protein: CASSLTGSKLYGYTF. CDR3 in DNA: TGTGCCAGCAGTCTAACAGGGTCGAAGCTCTATGGCTACACCTTC.

V gene TRBV25-1 combines with J gene TRBJ2-7; maybe TRBD2 (7 bases). The ends were cut back, 4 bases at V and 0 bases at J, with 13 bases in the middle. The CDR3 extends over 15 amino acids. Per germline, CDR1 MGHDK and CDR2 SYGVNS. Here the CDR3 reads CASSGGRDNSYEQYF. The CDR3 coding sequence is TGTGCCAGCAGTGGAGGGAGGGACAACTCCTACGAGCAGTACTTC.

This chain links TRBV14 with TRBJ2-7; tentatively, D is TRBD1 (6 bases). The CDR3 loop spans 15 amino acids. The germline CDR1 and CDR2 sequences are SGHDN and FVKESK. V was clipped by 2 bases and J by 3 bases, with 14 bases between them. CDR3 coding DNA: TGTGCCAGCAGCCAACTGGGGGCCAATAACTACGAGCAGTACTTC. Translating it yields CASSQLGANNYEQYF.

The rearrangement uses TRBV3-1 (or the pseudogene TRBV3-2) and TRBJ1-4; D gene unclear. Germline CDR1 reads LGHDT; CDR2 reads YNNKEL (reference sequence). With 1 base removed from V and 8 bases from J, the gap between germline ends came to 11 bases. This CDR3 region has 14 residues. The CDR3 nucleotides read TGTGCCAGCAGCCAAGTGATCGGGTCAGAAAAACTGTTTTTT. Residues: CASSQVIGSEKLFF.

In nucleotides, the CDR3 is TGCGCCAGCAGCCTCCAGGACAGGAGAAATGAAGCTTTCTTT. It translates to CASSLQDRRNEAFF. The chain uses TRBV4-1 and TRBJ1-1, with 7 bases identical to TRBD1. Germline V gene lookup returns CDR1 MGHRA and CDR2 YSYEKL. Germline trimming cut 4 bases from V and 7 bases from J; bases unmatched to any gene: 9. This CDR3 contains 14 residues.

The chain has TRBV7-3 and TRBJ2-5; a possible D gene is TRBD1 (6 bases). CDR1 and CDR2 from the germline V gene are SGHTA and FQGTGA. CDR3 length: 14 amino acids. Trimming pared 3 bases from V and 5 bases from J, leaving 13 bases between. Here the CDR3 DNA reads TGTGCCAGCAGCTTGAAGGGGGTGGGTGAGACCCAGTACTTC. Translation: CASSLKGVGETQYF.

The chain is built from TRBV24-1 and TRBJ2-5; 10 bases match TRBD2. Germline trimming cut 1 base from V and 2 bases from J; bases unmatched to any gene: 6. The V gene's germline CDR1 is KGHDR and CDR2 SFDVKD. This CDR3 is built from 17 residues. CDR3 amino acids: CATSDFRTSGSQETQYF. CDR3 sequence (DNA): TGTGCCACCAGTGATTTTAGGACTAGCGGATCACAAGAGACCCAGTACTTC.

This sequence joins TRBV4-1 and TRBJ1-4; weak D call: TRBD1 (6 bases). Trimming removed 5 bases from V and 8 bases from J, with 15 bases in between. The CDR3 has 14 residues. Germline-derived CDR1 and CDR2 are MGHRA and YSYEKL. DNA for the CDR3: TGCGCCAGCAGCAAACAGGGCCGAGGGGAAAAACTGTTTTTT. Its translation: CASSKQGRGEKLFF.

This chain uses TRBV30 with TRBJ1-1; the D is unclear. This CDR3 region has 13 residues. Germline V gives CDR1 GTSNPN, CDR2 SVGIG (reference sequence). V lost 0 bases and J lost 0, with 5 bases in between. DNA of the CDR3: TGTGCCTGGAGTGTGGAGATGAACACTGAAGCTTTCTTT. Its protein product is CAWSVEMNTEAFF.

The rearrangement joins TRBV4-1 to TRBJ2-1; 7 nucleotides agree with TRBD2. The V gene's germline CDR1 is MGHRA and CDR2 YSYEKL. The CDR3 covers 18 residues. The V gene end was trimmed by 3 bases and the J gene end by 4 bases; junction bases not matched to a gene: 15. The CDR3 region has the DNA TGCGCCAGCAGCCACGTTATATCCGCGGGAGCGCGTTACAATGAGCAGTTCTTC. It specifies CASSHVISAGARYNEQFF.

The rearrangement links TRBV7-9 to TRBJ1-1, with D tentatively TRBD1 (6 bases). Per germline, CDR1 SEHNR and CDR2 FQNEAQ (reference sequence). This CDR3 comprises 16 residues. Deletions cut 3 bases from V and 0 bases from J, with 14 bases between. The CDR3 reads CASSFSGGPVNTEAFF. The CDR3, as DNA: TGTGCCAGCAGCTTCTCGGGGGGGCCGGTGAACACTGAAGCTTTCTTT.

The rearrangement joins TRBV28 to TRBJ2-2; D ambiguous. Trimming took off 9 bases at V and 2 bases at J, with 7 bases between the two ends. CDR3 length: 12 residues. Germline lookup yields CDR1 MDHEN and CDR2 SYDVKM. This CDR3 reads CASELNTGELFF. For the CDR3, the DNA is TGTGCCAGTGAGCTTAACACCGGGGAGCTGTTTTTT. The full variable domain, with the rest looked up from reference TRBV28 and TRBJ2-2, is DVKVTQSSRYLVKRTGEKVFLECVQDMDHENMFWYRQDPGLGLRLIYFSYDVKMKEKGDIPEGYSVSREKKERFSLILESASTNQTSMYLCASELNTGELFFGEGSRLTVL.

J is TRBJ2-1 and V is TRBV7-5; TRBD2, the D gene given by the table, was not confirmed from the DNA. TRBV7-5 is shown as a pseudogene. The CDR3 has 15 amino acids. The CDR3 spells CARSHRGGRYNEQFF. CDR3 bases: TGTGCCAGAAGCCACCGGGGAGGACGGTACAATGAGCAGTTCTTC.

As DNA, the CDR3 is TGTGCCAGAAGCCAACCGGGACTAGCGGGAGAAAGGCACGAGCAGTACTTC. It codes for CARSQPGLAGERHEQYF. The chain recombines TRBV5-3 with TRBJ2-7, with 14 bases identical to TRBD2. TRBV5-3 is an ORF, with its function uncertain. The CDR3 consists of 17 residues. V was pared by 4 bases and J by 5 bases, with 11 bases of the junction left unmatched.

The table lists this clone with a count of one. The CDR3 loop reads CASSPSLGPSGANVLTF. The CDR3 region has the DNA TGTGCCAGCTCACCCTCACTTGGGCCCTCTGGGGCCAACGTCCTGACTTTC. V gene TRBV18 combines with J gene TRBJ2-6; D is undetermined. The CDR3 contains 17 residues. Germline V gene lookup returns CDR1 KGHSH and CDR2 LQKENI. The V and J ends lost 3 bases and 0 bases respectively, with 12 bases between them.

The chain couples TRBV29-1 to TRBJ2-7; TRBD2 aligns across 7 bases. Germline V gene data show CDR1 as SQVTM and CDR2 as ANQGSEA. The CDR3 length is 13 residues. Trimming at V came to 5 bases and at J to 6 bases, leaving 10 bases not matched to a gene. In DNA, the CDR3 is TGCAGCGTTTGGCTGGCGGGAGTTTCCGAGCAGTACTTC. Its protein product is CSVWLAGVSEQYF.

A few counts support this clone. The chain couples TRBV7-6 to TRBJ1-5, with 7 bases aligning to TRBD1. From germline, CDR1 is SGHVS and CDR2 FNYEAQ. The CDR3 length is 17 residues. V was pared by 7 bases and J by 1 base, with 13 bases of the junction left unmatched. CDR3: CASTRSVGGRSNQPQHF. The CDR3 DNA sequence: TGTGCCAGCACCAGGTCGGTAGGGGGCCGGAGCAATCAGCCCCAGCATTTT.

This clone was counted once. V is TRBV28 and J is TRBJ1-1; D unclear. This CDR3 has 16 amino acids. The germline CDR1 and CDR2 sequences are MDHEN and SYDVKM. Deletions cut 3 bases from V and 2 bases from J, with 16 bases between. The chain's CDR3 is CASSFPVTGVNTEAFF. The CDR3 nucleotides read TGTGCCAGCAGTTTCCCAGTCACGGGAGTAAACACTGAAGCTTTCTTT. The full variable domain, rest sourced from reference TRBV28 and TRBJ1-1, is DVKVTQSSRYLVKRTGEKVFLECVQDMDHENMFWYRQDPGLGLRLIYFSYDVKMKEKGDIPEGYSVSREKKERFSLILESASTNQTSMYLCASSFPVTGVNTEAFFGQGTRLTVV.

This clone turned up a few times. This chain joins TRBV19 and TRBJ1-2, with D maybe TRBD1 (6 bases). Between the trimmed V and J ends, which lost 8 bases and 1 base, there was a span of 20 bases. The CDR3 consists of 16 residues. The germline V gene has CDR1 LNHDA and CDR2 SQIVND (reference sequence). CDR3 in DNA: TGTGCCAGTTCAAAAGCCAGGGGAAGGGTTAACTATGGCTACACCTTC. It specifies CASSKARGRVNYGYTF.

The table lists this clone with a few counts. The chain combines TRBV5-5 with TRBJ1-4; the D gene is possibly TRBD1 (5 bases). V lost 3 bases to trimming and J lost 8 bases, with 17 bases between them. Germline lookup yields CDR1 SGHKS and CDR2 YYEKEE (reference sequence). The CDR3 is 15 residues long. Here the CDR3 DNA reads TGTGCCAGCAGCTCCGGACATTTACTGGGGGAAAAACTGTTTTTT. Protein sequence: CASSSGHLLGEKLFF.

The V call is TRBV18, the J call TRBJ2-7; 7 nucleotides match TRBD2. The trim removed 0 bases at V and 4 bases at J, leaving 3 bases unmatched. From germline, CDR1 is KGHSH and CDR2 LQKENI. The CDR3 contains 14 residues. CDR3 in amino acids: CASSPPGGQYEQYF. The CDR3 DNA reads as TGTGCCAGCTCACCACCGGGAGGGCAGTACGAGCAGTACTTC.

The genes are TRBV5-1 and TRBJ1-1, with TRBD1 matching over 8 bases. The junction had 12 bases not matched to a gene; V was cut back by 2 bases and J by 0 bases. The CDR3 contains 18 residues. Germline assignment: CDR1 SGHRS and CDR2 YFSETQ. The CDR3 nucleotides are TGCGCCAGCAGCTTCCGGGACAGGTTAAGCGGCCTGAACACTGAAGCTTTCTTT. As protein: CASSFRDRLSGLNTEAFF.

The chain joins TRBV4-1 to TRBJ2-5; 12 bases map to TRBD2. Germline lookup yields CDR1 MGHRA and CDR2 YSYEKL. Trimming took 4 bases from V and 5 from J; bases not matched to a gene: 14. This CDR3 has 18 amino acids. CDR3 residues: CASSLPGRLAGVRETQYF. CDR3 DNA sequence: TGCGCCAGCAGCCTACCTGGGCGACTAGCGGGAGTCAGGGAGACCCAGTACTTC.

The rearrangement joins TRBV10-3 to TRBJ2-7, with 14 bases lining up with TRBD2. Germline CDR1 ENHRY, CDR2 SYGVKD. Germline trimming cut 6 bases from V and 7 bases from J; bases unmatched to any gene: 5. CDR3 length: 14 residues. CDR3 sequence (DNA): TGTGCCATCAGCCCCGGGACTAGCGGGAGTGAGCAGTACTTC. It translates to CAISPGTSGSEQYF.

The chain recombines TRBV9 with TRBJ2-5, with 8 bases fitting TRBD2. The junction had 13 bases not matched to a gene; V was cut back by 2 bases and J by 7 bases. Germline CDR1 is SGDLS and CDR2 is YYNGEE. This CDR3 is built from 16 residues. The CDR3 reads CASSVGTSRAPATQYF. The CDR3 bases are TGTGCCAGCAGCGTGGGGACTAGTAGAGCTCCGGCGACCCAGTACTTC.

The chain employs TRBV29-1 and TRBJ1-1; perhaps TRBD1 as D (5 bases). Germline V gives CDR1 SQVTM, CDR2 ANQGSEA. Deletions cut 6 bases from V and 1 base from J, with 18 bases between. The CDR3 contains 15 residues. CDR3 amino acids: CSVPGGGQGNTEAFF. Written as DNA, the CDR3 is TGCAGCGTCCCCGGGGGGGGTCAGGGGAACACTGAAGCTTTCTTT.

This clone has only a few counts. The chain joins TRBV28 to TRBJ2-2, with D uncertain. The germline V and J ends were trimmed by 1 base and 8 bases, with 5 bases remaining between them. Germline V gene sequence: CDR1 MDHEN, CDR2 SYDVKM. CDR3 length equals 12 residues. The CDR3 here is CASSLFPGELFF. The CDR3 DNA is TGTGCCAGCAGTTTATTTCCTGGGGAGCTGTTTTTT.

The rearrangement uses TRBV15 and TRBJ2-7; 7 positions agree with TRBD2. The junction had 11 bases not matched to a gene; V was cut back by 0 bases and J by 12 bases. Germline V lookup: CDR1 LNHNV, CDR2 YYDKDF (reference sequence). The CDR3 extends over 14 amino acids. The chain's CDR3 is CATSRDPGRTSVYF. As DNA, the CDR3 is TGTGCCACCAGCAGAGACCCGGGACGGACTAGTGTGTACTTC. Supplemented by reference TRBV15 and TRBJ2-7, the full variable domain reads DAMVIQNPRYQVTQFGKPVTLSCSQTLNHNVMYWYQQKSSQAPKLLFHYYDKDFNNEADTPDNFQSRRPNTSFCFLDIRSPGLGDTAMYLCATSRDPGRTSVYFGPGTRLTVT.

The CDR3 coding sequence is TGTGCCAGCAGCGGTAACGGAGATACGCAGTATTTT. This encodes CASSGNGDTQYF. V usage is TRBV11-2 and J usage is TRBJ2-3; D not certain. The V and J ends lost 5 bases and 5 bases respectively, with 8 bases between them. CDR3 length equals 12 residues. The germline gives CDR1 SGHAT, CDR2 FQNNGV.

This clone showed up just once. V is TRBV29-1 and J is TRBJ1-4; 7 positions agree with TRBD1. The CDR3 contains 14 residues. Germline V gives CDR1 SQVTM, CDR2 ANQGSEA. Trimming at V came to 6 bases and at J to 2 bases, leaving 6 bases not matched to a gene. CDR3 loop: CSVADRVTNEKLFF. In DNA form, the CDR3 reads TGCAGCGTCGCAGACAGGGTTACTAATGAAAAACTGTTTTTT.